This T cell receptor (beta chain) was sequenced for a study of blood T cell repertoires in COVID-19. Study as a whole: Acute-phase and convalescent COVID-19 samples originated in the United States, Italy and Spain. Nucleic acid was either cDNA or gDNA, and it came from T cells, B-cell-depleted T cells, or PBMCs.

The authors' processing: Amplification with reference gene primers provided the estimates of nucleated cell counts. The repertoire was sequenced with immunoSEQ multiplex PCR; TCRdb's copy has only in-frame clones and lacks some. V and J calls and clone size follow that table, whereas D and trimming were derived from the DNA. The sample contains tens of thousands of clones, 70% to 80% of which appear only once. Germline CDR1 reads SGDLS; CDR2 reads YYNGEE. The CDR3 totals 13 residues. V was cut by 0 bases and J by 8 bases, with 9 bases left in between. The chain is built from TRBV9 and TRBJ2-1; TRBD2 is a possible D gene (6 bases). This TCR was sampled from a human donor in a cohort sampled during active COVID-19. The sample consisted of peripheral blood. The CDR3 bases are TGTGCCAGCAGCGTAGGCTGGGGGGATGAGCAGTTCTTC. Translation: CASSVGWGDEQFF.